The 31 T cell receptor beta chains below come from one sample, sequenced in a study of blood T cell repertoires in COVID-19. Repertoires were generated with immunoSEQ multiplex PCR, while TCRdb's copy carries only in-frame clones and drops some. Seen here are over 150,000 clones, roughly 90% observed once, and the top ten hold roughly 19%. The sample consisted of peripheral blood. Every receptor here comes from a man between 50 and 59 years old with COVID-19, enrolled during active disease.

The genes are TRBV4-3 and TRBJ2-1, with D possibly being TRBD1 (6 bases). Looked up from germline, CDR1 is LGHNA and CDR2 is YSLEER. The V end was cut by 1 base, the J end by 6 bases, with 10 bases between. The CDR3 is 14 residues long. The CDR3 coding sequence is TGCGCCAGCAGCCAAGTAGGACAGTCCAATGAGCAGTTCTTC. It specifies CASSQVGQSNEQFF.

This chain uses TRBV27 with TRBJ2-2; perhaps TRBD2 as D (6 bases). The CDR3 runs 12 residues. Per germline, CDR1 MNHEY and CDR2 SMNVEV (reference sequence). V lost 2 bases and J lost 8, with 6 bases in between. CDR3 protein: CASSLGTGELFF. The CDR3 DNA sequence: TGTGCCAGCAGTTTAGGGACTGGGGAGCTGTTTTTT.

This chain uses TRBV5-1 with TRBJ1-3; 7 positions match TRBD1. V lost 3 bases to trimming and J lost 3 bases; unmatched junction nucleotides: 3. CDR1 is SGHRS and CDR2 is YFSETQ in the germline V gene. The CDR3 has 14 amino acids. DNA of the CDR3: TGCGCCAGCAGCTCAGGGGGGTTTGGAAACACCATATATTTT. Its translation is CASSSGGFGNTIYF.

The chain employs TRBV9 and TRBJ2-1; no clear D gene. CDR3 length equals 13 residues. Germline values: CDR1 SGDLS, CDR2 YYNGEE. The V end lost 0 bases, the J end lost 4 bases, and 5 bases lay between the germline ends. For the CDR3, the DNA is TGTGCCAGCAGCGTAGTAGAGTACAATGAGCAGTTCTTC. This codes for CASSVVEYNEQFF.

DNA of the CDR3: TGTGCCAGCTCAACAAAGCCTCGCGGGAGTCGGACAGATACGCAGTATTTT. It yields the protein CASSTKPRGSRTDTQYF. The chain carries TRBV18 and TRBJ2-3; TRBD2 matches at 7 bases. Germline V gives CDR1 KGHSH, CDR2 LQKENI. The CDR3 covers 17 residues. Trimming at V came to 5 bases and at J to 3 bases, leaving 14 bases not matched to a gene. The full variable domain, its missing parts supplied by reference TRBV18 and TRBJ2-3, is NAGVMQNPRHLVRRRGQEARLRCSPMKGHSHVYWYRQLPEEGLKFMVYLQKENIIDESGMPKERFSAEFPKEGPSILRIQQVVRGDSAAYFCASSTKPRGSRTDTQYFGPGTRLTVL.

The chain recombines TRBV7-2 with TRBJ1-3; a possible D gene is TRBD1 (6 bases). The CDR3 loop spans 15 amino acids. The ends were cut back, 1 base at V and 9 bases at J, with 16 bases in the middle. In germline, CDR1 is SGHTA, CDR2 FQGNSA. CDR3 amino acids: CASSLVGGAQGTIYF. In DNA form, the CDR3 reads TGTGCCAGCAGCTTAGTCGGGGGGGCTCAGGGCACCATATATTTT.

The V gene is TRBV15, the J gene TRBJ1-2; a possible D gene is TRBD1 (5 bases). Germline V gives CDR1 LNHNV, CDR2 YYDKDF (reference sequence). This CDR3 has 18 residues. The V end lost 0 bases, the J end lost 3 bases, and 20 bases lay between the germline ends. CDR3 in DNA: TGTGCCACCAGCAGAGAGGATACGGGGCGCAGCGGGTACTATGGCTACACCTTC. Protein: CATSREDTGRSGYYGYTF.

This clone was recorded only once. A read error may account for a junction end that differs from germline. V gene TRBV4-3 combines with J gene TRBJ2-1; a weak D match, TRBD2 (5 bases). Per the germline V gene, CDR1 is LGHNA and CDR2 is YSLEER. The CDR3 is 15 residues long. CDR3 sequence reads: CASSEDGRAYNEQFF. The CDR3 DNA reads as TGCGCCAGCAGCGAAGACGGGCGGGCATACAATGAGCAGTTCTTC.

Written as DNA, the CDR3 is TGTGCCATCAGTGACTCCGGAGGCTATGGCTACACCTTC. Protein product: CAISDSGGYGYTF. V usage is TRBV10-3 and J usage is TRBJ1-2; D is ambiguous. Germline V lookup: CDR1 ENHRY, CDR2 SYGVKD. CDR3 length: 13 amino acids. V was pared by 3 bases and J by 4 bases, with 9 bases between.

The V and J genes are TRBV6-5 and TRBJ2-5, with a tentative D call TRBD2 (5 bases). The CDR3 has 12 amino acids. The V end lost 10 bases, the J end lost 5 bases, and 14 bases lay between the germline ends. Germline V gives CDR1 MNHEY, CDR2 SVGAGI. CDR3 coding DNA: TGTGCCACGGTACCATGGAGGGAGACCCAGTACTTC. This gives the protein CATVPWRETQYF.

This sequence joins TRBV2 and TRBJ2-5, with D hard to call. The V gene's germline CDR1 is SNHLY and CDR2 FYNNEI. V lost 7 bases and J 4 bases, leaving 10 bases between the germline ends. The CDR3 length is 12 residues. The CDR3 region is CASNRARETQYF. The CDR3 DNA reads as TGTGCCAGCAACCGCGCGAGAGAGACCCAGTACTTC.

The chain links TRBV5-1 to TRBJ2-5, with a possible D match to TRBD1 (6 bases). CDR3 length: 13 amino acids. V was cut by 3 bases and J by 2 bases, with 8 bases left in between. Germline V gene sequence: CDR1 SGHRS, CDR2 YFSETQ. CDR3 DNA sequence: TGCGCCAGCAGCTGGACAGTACAAGAGACCCAGTACTTC. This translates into CASSWTVQETQYF.

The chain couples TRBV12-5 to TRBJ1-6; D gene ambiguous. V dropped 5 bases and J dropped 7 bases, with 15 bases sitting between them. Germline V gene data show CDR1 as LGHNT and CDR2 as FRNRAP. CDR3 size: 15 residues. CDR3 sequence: CASGALLGANSPLHF. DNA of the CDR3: TGTGCTAGTGGTGCTCTCTTAGGAGCCAATTCACCCCTCCACTTT.

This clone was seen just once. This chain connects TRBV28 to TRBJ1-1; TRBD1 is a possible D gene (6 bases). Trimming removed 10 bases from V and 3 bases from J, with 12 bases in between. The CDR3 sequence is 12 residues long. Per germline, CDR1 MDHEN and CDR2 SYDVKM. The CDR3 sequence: CAIMDRDTEAFF. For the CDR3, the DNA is TGTGCCATCATGGACAGAGACACTGAAGCTTTCTTT. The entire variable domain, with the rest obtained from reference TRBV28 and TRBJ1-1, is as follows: DVKVTQSSRYLVKRTGEKVFLECVQDMDHENMFWYRQDPGLGLRLIYFSYDVKMKEKGDIPEGYSVSREKKERFSLILESASTNQTSMYLCAIMDRDTEAFFGQGTRLTVV.

The CDR3 here is CASSEQAGRNEQFF. For the CDR3, the DNA is TGCGCCAGCAGTGAGCAGGCGGGACGCAATGAGCAGTTCTTC. The chain employs TRBV10-1 and TRBJ2-1, with D possibly being TRBD2 (6 bases). This CDR3 region has 14 residues. CDR1 and CDR2 (germline): WNHNN, SYGVQD (reference sequence). V was trimmed by 2 bases and J by 6 bases, leaving 11 bases between them.

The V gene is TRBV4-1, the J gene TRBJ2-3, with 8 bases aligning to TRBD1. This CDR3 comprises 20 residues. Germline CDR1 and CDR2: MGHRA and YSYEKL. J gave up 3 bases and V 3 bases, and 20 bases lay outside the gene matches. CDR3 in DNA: TGCGCCAGCAGCCAGACAAAACCGGGACAGGCCGGAGGGACTACAGATACGCAGTATTTT. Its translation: CASSQTKPGQAGGTTDTQYF.

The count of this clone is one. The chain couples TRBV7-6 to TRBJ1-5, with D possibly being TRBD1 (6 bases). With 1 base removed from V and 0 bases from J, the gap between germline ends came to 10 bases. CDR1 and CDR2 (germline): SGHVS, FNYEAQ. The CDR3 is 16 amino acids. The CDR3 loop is CASSLGTASSNQPQHF. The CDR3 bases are TGTGCCAGCAGCTTAGGGACAGCTTCTAGCAATCAGCCCCAGCATTTT.

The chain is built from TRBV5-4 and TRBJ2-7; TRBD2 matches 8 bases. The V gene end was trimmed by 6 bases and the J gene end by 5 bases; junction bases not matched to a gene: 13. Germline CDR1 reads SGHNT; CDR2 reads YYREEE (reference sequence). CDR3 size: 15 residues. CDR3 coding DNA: TGTGCCAGCAATCGGGATCCGGGAGGGCCTAACGAGCAGTACTTC. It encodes CASNRDPGGPNEQYF.

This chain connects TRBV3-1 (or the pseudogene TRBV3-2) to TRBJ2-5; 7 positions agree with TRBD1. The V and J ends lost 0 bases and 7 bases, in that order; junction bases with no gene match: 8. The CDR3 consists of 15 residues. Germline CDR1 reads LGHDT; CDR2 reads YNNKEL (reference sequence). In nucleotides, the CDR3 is TGTGCCAGCAGCCAAGATGGCAGGGGGTACGTGACCCAGTACTTC. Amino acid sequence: CASSQDGRGYVTQYF.

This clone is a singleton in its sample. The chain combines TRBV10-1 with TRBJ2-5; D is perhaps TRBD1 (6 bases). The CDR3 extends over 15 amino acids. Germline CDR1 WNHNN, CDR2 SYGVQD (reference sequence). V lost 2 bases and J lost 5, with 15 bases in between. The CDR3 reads CASSEGTLLEETQYF. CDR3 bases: TGCGCCAGCAGTGAGGGGACATTATTGGAGGAGACCCAGTACTTC.

CDR3 sequence: CASSQMPGSTHTQYF. The CDR3 DNA reads as TGTGCCAGCAGCCAGATGCCGGGTAGCACCCATACGCAGTATTTT. This rearrangement joins TRBV3-1 (or the pseudogene TRBV3-2) to TRBJ2-3, with D uncertain. Germline V lookup: CDR1 LGHDT, CDR2 YNNKEL (reference sequence). The CDR3 covers 15 residues. Trimming took off 3 bases at V and 7 bases at J, with 17 bases between the two ends.

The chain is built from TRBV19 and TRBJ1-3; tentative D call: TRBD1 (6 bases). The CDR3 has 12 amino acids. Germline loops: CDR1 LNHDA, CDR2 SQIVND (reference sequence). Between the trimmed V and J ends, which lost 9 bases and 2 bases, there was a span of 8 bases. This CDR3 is CASQGTGNTIYF. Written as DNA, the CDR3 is TGTGCCAGCCAGGGGACTGGAAACACCATATATTTT.

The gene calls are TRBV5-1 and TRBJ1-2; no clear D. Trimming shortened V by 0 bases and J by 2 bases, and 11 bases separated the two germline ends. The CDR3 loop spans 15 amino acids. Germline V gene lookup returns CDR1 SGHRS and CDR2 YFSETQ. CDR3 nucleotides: TGCGCCAGCAGCTTGGCGCGGGGATCGAACTATGGCTACACCTTC. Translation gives CASSLARGSNYGYTF. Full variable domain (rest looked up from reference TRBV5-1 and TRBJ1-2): KAGVTQTPRYLIKTRGQQVTLSCSPISGHRSVSWYQQTPGQGLQFLFEYFSETQRNKGNFPGRFSGRQFSNSRSEMNVSTLELGDSALYLCASSLARGSNYGYTFGSGTRLTVV.

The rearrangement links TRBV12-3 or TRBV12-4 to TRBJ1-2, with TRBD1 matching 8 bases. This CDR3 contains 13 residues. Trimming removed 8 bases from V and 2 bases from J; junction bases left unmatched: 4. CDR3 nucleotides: TGTGCCAGCGCAGGGGGCGCAAACTATGGCTACACCTTC. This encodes CASAGGANYGYTF.

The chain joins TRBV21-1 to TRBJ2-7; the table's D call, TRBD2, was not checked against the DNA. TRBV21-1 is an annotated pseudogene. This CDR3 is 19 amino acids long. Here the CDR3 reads CASSKLSGRGVGMSYEQYF. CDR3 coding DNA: TGTGCCAGCAGCAAATTAAGCGGGAGAGGGGTTGGCATGTCCTACGAGCAGTACTTC.

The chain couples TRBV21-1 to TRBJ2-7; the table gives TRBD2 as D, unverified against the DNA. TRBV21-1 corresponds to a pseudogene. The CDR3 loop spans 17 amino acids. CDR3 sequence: CASSKAPHENGTYEQYF. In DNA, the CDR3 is TGTGCCAGCAGCAAAGCGCCCCACGAAAACGGGACCTACGAGCAGTACTTC.

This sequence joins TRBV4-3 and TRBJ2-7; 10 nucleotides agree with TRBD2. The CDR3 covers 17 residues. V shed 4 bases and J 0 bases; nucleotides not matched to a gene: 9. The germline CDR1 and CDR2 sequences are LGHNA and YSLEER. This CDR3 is CASSPEVAGGYSYEQYF. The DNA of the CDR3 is TGCGCCAGCAGCCCCGAGGTAGCGGGGGGTTACTCCTACGAGCAGTACTTC.

The CDR3 region has the DNA TGTGCCAGCTCACCATACGGGGGGGCGAACACCGGGGAGCTGTTTTTT. Residues: CASSPYGGANTGELFF. The chain recombines TRBV18 with TRBJ2-2; 8 bases are shared with TRBD2. The CDR3 spans 16 residues. Germline CDR1 and CDR2: KGHSH and LQKENI. Trimming cost V 2 bases and J 0 bases; bases outside gene matches: 2.

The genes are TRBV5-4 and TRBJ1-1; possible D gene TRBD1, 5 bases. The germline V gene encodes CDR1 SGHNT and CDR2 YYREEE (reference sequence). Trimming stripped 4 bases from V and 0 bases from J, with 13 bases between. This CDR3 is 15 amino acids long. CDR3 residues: CASSGRQTLNTEAFF. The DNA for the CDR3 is TGTGCCAGCAGCGGTCGACAGACTTTGAACACTGAAGCTTTCTTT.

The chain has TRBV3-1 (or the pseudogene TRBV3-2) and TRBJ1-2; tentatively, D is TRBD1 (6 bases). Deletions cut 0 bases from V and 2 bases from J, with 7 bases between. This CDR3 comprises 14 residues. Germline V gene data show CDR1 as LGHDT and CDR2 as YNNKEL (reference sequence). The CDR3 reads CASSQEGTNYGYTF. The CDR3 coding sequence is TGTGCCAGCAGCCAAGAGGGGACAAACTATGGCTACACCTTC.

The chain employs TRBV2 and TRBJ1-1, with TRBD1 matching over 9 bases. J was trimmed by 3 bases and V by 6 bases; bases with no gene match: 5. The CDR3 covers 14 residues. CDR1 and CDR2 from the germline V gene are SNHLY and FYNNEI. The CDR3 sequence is CASRQGAGDTEAFF. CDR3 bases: TGTGCCAGCAGACAGGGGGCAGGAGACACTGAAGCTTTCTTT.